This T cell receptor (beta chain) stems from a study of identical twins. Germline V gene data show CDR1 as SGHRS and CDR2 as YFSETQ. The CDR3 has 18 amino acids. V lost 0 bases to trimming and J lost 3 bases; unmatched junction nucleotides: 11. One entry per CDR3 protein results from TCRdb running MiXCR on the 5' RACE reads. Of under 1 million distinct CDR3 sequences in the sample, around 12% were seen once. This same sample was also taken into another study, of yellow fever vaccine responses in identical twins.

The sequencing input was PBMCs. The TCR sequence derives from a woman younger than 35 in good health. The chain employs TRBV5-1 and TRBJ2-1, with 8 nucleotides matching TRBD2. The CDR3, as DNA: TGCGCCAGCAGCTTGGCCAAATTCTCTGGGACTAGCTACAATGAGCAGTTCTTC. Protein product: CASSLAKFSGTSYNEQFF.